A selection of T cell receptor beta chains follows, all from one sample in a study of blood T cells in healthy people across ages. One entry per CDR3 protein results from TCRdb running MiXCR on the 5' RACE reads. In the table there are about 1,800,000 distinct CDR3 sequences, approximately 30% of which are singletons. The sample consisted of blood. The origin of the receptors is a woman aged 25 to 39 in good health. Each CDR3 is given without its conserved first and last residue. Each record gives: V gene, J gene, CDR3 length, CDR3 protein.

>TRBV4-1|NA|11
ASSQGPQETQF
>TRBV4-3|TRBJ2-7|13
ASSQGWDSRLEQY
>TRBV3-1|TRBJ1-1|11
ASSPPREGRAF
>TRBV29-1|TRBJ2-7|13
SVEGLAGGWREQY
>TRBV4-3|TRBJ2-1|13
TSSQETPLRSRQF
>TRBV6-6|TRBJ1-1|12
ASSYAGEGTEAF
>TRBV3-1|TRBJ2-5|9
ASTSPETQY
>TRBV11-2|TRBJ2-5|11
ASSLGTHGEQY
>TRBV6-2/TRBV6-3|TRBJ2-5|12
ASSYSTGSYVQY
>TRBV7-2|TRBJ2-1|14
ASSLVTGYTKDEQF
>TRBV20-1|TRBJ1-2|13
SADGDRTGAYGYT
>TRBV30|TRBJ2-7|11
AWRGGTVYEQY
>TRBV28|TRBJ1-4|11
ASSNGGNEKLF
>TRBV12-5|TRBJ2-3|12
ASGLVAFTDTQY
>TRBV30|TRBJ2-2|10
AWDQTTGELF
>TRBV7-2|TRBJ1-1|12
ASSSVAGVTEAF
>TRBV2|TRBJ2-7|15
ASSTGTGKELTYEQY
>TRBV7-9|TRBJ1-2|14
ASSLVGQPPNYGYT
>TRBV12-3/TRBV12-4|TRBJ2-7|11
ASSPTRASEQY
>TRBV10-2|TRBJ1-2|11
ASRGQVDYGYT
>TRBV9|TRBJ1-4|17
ASSVHPGQGFDLNEKLF
>TRBV7-2|TRBJ2-3|14
ASSLGSGRVPDTQY
>TRBV5-5|TRBJ1-6|13
ASSSTGRNNSPLH
>TRBV6-6|TRBJ2-7|12
ASSDGDQGYEQY